Below are 10 T cell receptor beta chains sequenced from a single sample in a study of vaccination effects on CD4 cells after COVID-19. The antigens for these receptors are not known. Scientists isolated CD4+ T cells after an approximately ten-day culture period ended. The cohort was immunized with two doses of either the BNT162b2 or mRNA-1273 vaccine. Sequenced by immunoSEQ multiplex PCR; TCRdb stores in-frame clones only, minus some. The sample records fewer than 85,000 clones, 70% to 85% being singletons. The starting material was CD4+ T cells from PBMCs cultured without peptide, obtained after COVID-19 vaccination. The receptors come from a human donor who received a COVID-19 vaccine.

The chain uses TRBV18 and TRBJ1-6; D is perhaps TRBD1 (6 bases). The CDR3 runs 17 residues. V lost 5 bases and J lost 3, with 17 bases in between. Germline V gene data show CDR1 as KGHSH and CDR2 as LQKENI. The CDR3 region is CASSAGGSSFYNSPLHF. CDR3 nucleotides: TGTGCCAGCTCAGCGGGGGGCAGCTCCTTCTATAATTCACCCCTCCACTTT.

The chain joins TRBV5-6 to TRBJ2-7; D perhaps matches TRBD1 (5 bases). Germline values: CDR1 SGHDT, CDR2 YYEEEE. The CDR3 is 14 residues long. Trimming pared 5 bases from V and 4 bases from J, leaving 16 bases between. The CDR3 loop is CASRSRVKGYEQYV. Here the CDR3 DNA reads TGTGCCAGCAGGTCCAGGGTAAAAGGGTACGAGCAGTACGTC.

This rearrangement joins TRBV6-5 to TRBJ2-3; weak D call: TRBD2 (6 bases). CDR1 and CDR2 from the germline V gene are MNHEY and SVGAGI. V was pared by 2 bases and J by 1 base, with 13 bases between. This CDR3 region has 16 residues. CDR3 loop: CASSYLRGSGTDTQYF. The CDR3 region has the DNA TGTGCCAGCAGTTACCTACGGGGGTCGGGCACAGATACGCAGTATTTT.

CDR3 DNA sequence: TGTGCCAGCAACCCCTATGGGTATGCGCAGTATTTT. Translating gives CASNPYGYAQYF. J is TRBJ2-3 and V is TRBV7-2; D ambiguous. Germline CDR1 reads SGHTA; CDR2 reads FQGNSA. The CDR3 has 12 residues. The V and J ends lost 7 bases and 10 bases respectively, with 15 bases between them.

This clone was counted a single time. This sequence joins TRBV5-1 and TRBJ2-3, with TRBD2 matching over 9 bases. The CDR3 extends over 15 amino acids. The junction had 5 bases not matched to a gene; V was cut back by 4 bases and J by 2 bases. Germline V gives CDR1 SGHRS, CDR2 YFSETQ. The CDR3 DNA sequence: TGCGCCAGCAGCCCCGGACTAGCGTACACAGATACGCAGTATTTT. As protein: CASSPGLAYTDTQYF.

This sequence joins TRBV19 and TRBJ2-3, with D perhaps given as TRBD1 or TRBD2 (5 bases each). Germline CDR1 LNHDA, CDR2 SQIVND (reference sequence). Trimming removed 0 bases at V and 6 bases at J, with 19 bases between. CDR3 length: 17 residues. The CDR3, as DNA: TGTGCCAGTAGTATAGATTTAGAGAGGGGCGCTAGGGATACGCAGTATTTT. Protein sequence: CASSIDLERGARDTQYF.

The J gene is TRBJ1-6, the V gene TRBV3-1 (or the pseudogene TRBV3-2), with D tentatively TRBD1 (5 bases). The V and J ends lost 2 bases and 6 bases respectively, with 14 bases between them. This CDR3 is 16 amino acids long. The germline V gene encodes CDR1 LGHDT and CDR2 YNNKEL (reference sequence). The CDR3, as DNA: TGTGCCAGCAGCCAACGGGGGACCTCATTTAATTCACCCCTCCACTTT. This translates into CASSQRGTSFNSPLHF.

The chain has TRBV19 and TRBJ2-5, with D uncertain. Per the germline V gene, CDR1 is LNHDA and CDR2 is SQIVND (reference sequence). V was trimmed by 1 base and J by 4 bases, leaving 10 bases between them. The CDR3 contains 14 residues. CDR3 sequence (DNA): TGTGCCAGTAGTATAGTGGGCACAATAGAGACCCAGTACTTC. Its translation is CASSIVGTIETQYF.

The V gene is TRBV12-5, the J gene TRBJ1-6; TRBD1 agrees at 7 bases. The CDR3 consists of 15 residues. CDR1 and CDR2 from the germline V gene are LGHNT and FRNRAP. V shed 5 bases, J shed 7 bases, and the junction held 8 bases outside the gene matches. CDR3 DNA sequence: TGTGCTAGTGGTCGAGGGACAGAATCGAATTCACCCCTCCACTTT. As protein: CASGRGTESNSPLHF.

The chain combines TRBV11-1 with TRBJ2-1, with D uncertain. There are 14 residues in the CDR3. Trimming stripped 3 bases from V and 4 bases from J, with 10 bases between. The germline V gene has CDR1 SGHAT and CDR2 FQDESV (reference sequence). The CDR3 DNA follows: TGTGCCAGCAGCTTGAACAGCCTATACAATGAGCAGTTCTTC. It encodes CASSLNSLYNEQFF.